The sequence of this T cell receptor (beta chain) was determined in a study of glioma-infiltrating T cells after dendritic cell vaccination. Profiled with immunoSEQ multiplex PCR; TCRdb holds only in-frame clones, not every one. Of about 92,000 clones in the sample, just over 85% are singletons; the top ten hold more than 15%. After removal of 5 bases from V and 3 bases from J, the junction contained 7 bases not matched to a gene. The CDR3 loop spans 17 amino acids. CDR1 and CDR2 (germline): SGHTA, FQGNSA. This clonotype originated in a human donor with glioblastoma. Sample: blood, taken before dendritic cell vaccination. V usage is TRBV7-2 and J usage is TRBJ2-3, with TRBD2 identical over 14 bases. Written as DNA, the CDR3 is TGTGCCAGCAGCCACGGGACTAGCGGGAGTAGAACAGATACGCAGTATTTT. Translation: CASSHGTSGSRTDTQYF.